This is a list of T cell receptor beta chains from one sample in a study of T cell responses to AZD1222 COVID-19 vaccine. Measured with immunoSEQ multiplex PCR; TCRdb has only the in-frame clones, and not every one. The table includes roughly 120,000 clones, about 90% detected once. The source material was peripheral blood, sampled on day 0 of AZD1222 vaccination. The receptors shown here come from an adult in good health. CDR3s include the opening cysteine and the closing phenylalanine or tryptophan. A D gene is named only where the DNA matches it firmly. Size values are once, few and many counts, or a class for expanded clones, and some rows have none.

V	size	J	D	DNA	CDR3
TRBV28	-	TRBJ1-1	TRBD1	TGTGCCAGCAGCACGACGCCGGGACAGGGGGCACTTGCTTTCTTT	CASSTTPGQGALAFF
TRBV27	-	TRBJ2-4	-	TGTGCCAGCAGCCCCAACAGGGACGGGAGTCAGTACTTC	CASSPNRDGSQYF
TRBV6-2/TRBV6-3	-	TRBJ2-1	TRBD1	TGTGCCAGCAGCCCTAACAGGGGTGGCTCCTACAATGAGCAGTTCTTC	CASSPNRGGSYNEQFF
TRBV27	-	TRBJ2-7	TRBD2	TGTGCCAGCAGTTTGGGGTCAGGGAGGGCCTACGAGCAGTACTTC	CASSLGSGRAYEQYF
TRBV6-1	-	TRBJ1-2	-	TGTGCCAGCAGTGAGGCAGAGAGCGGGGGCTACACCTTC	CASSEAESGGYTF
TRBV3-1/TRBV3-2	-	TRBJ2-3	TRBD2	TGTGCCAGCAGCCAAGACGCCGGGACTAGCGGCACAGATACGCAGTATTTT	CASSQDAGTSGTDTQYF
TRBV27	-	TRBJ1-2	TRBD1	TGTGCCAGCAGTTTCCGACAGGGGGCGGGAGGCTACACCTTC	CASSFRQGAGGYTF
TRBV12-5	-	TRBJ2-3	TRBD2	TGTGCTAGTGGAACTAGCGGCACAGATACGCAGTATTTT	CASGTSGTDTQYF
TRBV9	-	TRBJ2-2	-	TGTGCCAGCAGCGTAGCCGGGAGCCTGAACACCGGGGAGCTGTTTTTT	CASSVAGSLNTGELFF
TRBV3-1/TRBV3-2	-	TRBJ1-1	-	TGTGCCAGCAGCCTCGGAACAGGGTTAATGGCTTTCTTT	CASSLGTGLMAFF
TRBV19	few	TRBJ2-5	-	TGTGCCAGTAGTCCCGGAGGGGGGGCGTTGCCAGAGACCCAGTACTTC	CASSPGGGALPETQYF
TRBV6-5	once	TRBJ2-7	TRBD1	TGTGCCAGCAGTCCAAAGACAGGGGCCTACGAGCAGTACTTC	CASSPKTGAYEQYF
TRBV28	once	TRBJ1-2	TRBD1	TGTGCCAGCAGTCCGGGACAGACTAAAGCACTCTATGGCTACACCTTC	CASSPGQTKALYGYTF
TRBV11-2	-	TRBJ1-6	-	TGTGCCAGCAGCTTAATGTCAGGGGCTTCACCCCTCCACTTT	CASSLMSGASPLHF
TRBV2	few	TRBJ2-5	-	TGTGCCAGCAAAGATCAAGAGACCCAGTACTTC	CASKDQETQYF
TRBV6-5	-	TRBJ1-2	TRBD1	TGTGCCAGCAGACGACAGGGTACTAACTATGGCTACACCTTC	CASRRQGTNYGYTF
TRBV6-2/TRBV6-3	large	TRBJ1-2	-	TGTGCCAGCAGTTACTTTTCGCGGTCTGGCTACACCTTC	CASSYFSRSGYTF
TRBV27	-	TRBJ1-2	TRBD1	TGTGCCAGCAGTCCGGGACAGGGGCGCGGAGGCTACACCTTC	CASSPGQGRGGYTF
TRBV27	-	TRBJ2-1	-	TGTGCCAGCAGTGTGGGGGCGGAGCAGTTCTTC	CASSVGAEQFF
TRBV6-5	-	TRBJ2-7	-	TGTGCCAGCAGTTACTCAGGGCCCGAGCAGTACTTC	CASSYSGPEQYF
TRBV7-9	-	TRBJ1-2	TRBD1	TGTGCCAGCAGCTTAGCCCCGAACAGGGGTTATGGCTACACCTTC	CASSLAPNRGYGYTF
TRBV5-1	-	TRBJ2-1	TRBD2	TGCGCCAGCAGCTTGGCTAGCGGGGGTTACAATGAGCAGTTCTTC	CASSLASGGYNEQFF
TRBV7-2	-	TRBJ1-6	TRBD1	TGTGCCAGCAGCTTGGCACCGGGACAGCCCAATTCACCCCTCCACTTT	CASSLAPGQPNSPLHF
TRBV4-1	-	TRBJ1-1	-	TGCGCCAGCAGCCAACCGGACAGCGGGAACACTGAAGCTTTCTTT	CASSQPDSGNTEAFF
TRBV6-5	-	TRBJ2-2	-	TGTGCCAGCAGTTACTATGACACCGGGGAGCTGTTTTTT	CASSYYDTGELFF
TRBV7-9	once	TRBJ1-1	-	TGTGCCAGCAGCTTAGTGCAGGGGAACACTGAAGCTTTCTTT	CASSLVQGNTEAFF
TRBV5-1	-	TRBJ1-6	TRBD1	TGCGCCAGCAGCTTTGGACAGGCTAATTCACCCCTCCACTTT	CASSFGQANSPLHF
TRBV10-3	-	TRBJ2-5	-	TGTGCCATCAGTAAGCAAGAACAAGAGACCCAGTACTTC	CAISKQEQETQYF
TRBV27	-	TRBJ2-3	-	TGTGCCAGCAGTTTCTCCCCCACAGATACGCAGTATTTT	CASSFSPTDTQYF
TRBV7-9	-	TRBJ2-5	-	TGTGCCAGCAGCTTAGCCCGACAGCAAGAGACCCAGTACTTC	CASSLARQQETQYF
TRBV24-1	-	TRBJ1-2	-	TGTGCCACCAGTGATTTAGGGGGAGATAGCTACACCTTC	CATSDLGGDSYTF
TRBV28	-	TRBJ2-3	TRBD2	TGTGCCGCGGGAGTAGCGGGAAAAGATACGCAGTATTTT	CAAGVAGKDTQYF
TRBV15	once	TRBJ2-7	TRBD1	TGTGCCACCAGCACAGACCGGGACAGGCCCCACGAGCAGTACTTC	CATSTDRDRPHEQYF
TRBV7-9	-	TRBJ1-6	-	TGTGCCAGCAGCTTAGGAGACCTGCCCCTCCACTTT	CASSLGDLPLHF
TRBV5-1	-	TRBJ1-1	-	TGCGCCAGCAGCTTTCTGGGAGACAACACTGAAGCTTTCTTT	CASSFLGDNTEAFF
TRBV10-3	-	TRBJ1-4	-	TGTGCCATCAGTGAGGGGGGAGAGTTGGGGACTAATGAAAAACTGTTTTTT	CAISEGGELGTNEKLFF
TRBV5-1	-	TRBJ2-1	TRBD1	TGCGCCAGCAGCCCACTTCCCCGACAGGGAGAGTTGTTCTTC	CASSPLPRQGELFF
TRBV7-3	-	TRBJ2-5	TRBD1	TGTGCCAGCAGCTCCGGGACAGATCACCAAGAGACCCAGTACTTC	CASSSGTDHQETQYF
TRBV5-1	-	TRBJ1-2	-	TGCGCCAGCAGCTTGGATCCAGGGACACTAAACTATGGCTACACCTTC	CASSLDPGTLNYGYTF
TRBV18	-	TRBJ2-7	TRBD1	TGTGCCAGCTCACGGGGACAGAACTACGAGCAGTACTTC	CASSRGQNYEQYF
TRBV6-5	-	TRBJ1-2	-	TGTGCCAGCAGTACCCGTCGGGACGGCGGCTATGGCTACACCTTC	CASSTRRDGGYGYTF
TRBV28	-	TRBJ1-2	TRBD1	TGTGCCAGCAGCCCGAGACAGGGGGCCAATGGCTACACCTTC	CASSPRQGANGYTF